What follows are 27 T cell receptor beta chains derived from one specimen sequenced in a study of response to subunit inactivated influenza vaccine (dated by TCRdb to the late 2010s). To prepare the library, RT-PCR was applied. Sequencing instrument: Illumina HiSeq 2500. Through fastp at Q25 and MiXCR, TCRdb rebuilt clones from the public reads, retaining in-frame beta chains. When rows share a CDR3 protein, they turn into one entry using the most common DNA and genes. Counted in this sample were around 470,000 distinct CDR3 sequences; about 7.2% of them appeared once. The ten largest clones represent around 13% of the sample. The source material was PBMCs from blood, sampled less than 30 months after vaccination. These receptors were obtained from a man between 50 and 75 years old who received an inactivated influenza vaccine. Donor details come from another sample of the same person, matched by shared clones.

This chain joins TRBV30 and TRBJ2-1; D possibly corresponds to TRBD2 (5 bases). The CDR3 has 15 amino acids. The V gene's germline CDR1 is GTSNPN and CDR2 SVGIG (reference sequence). Trimming stripped 0 bases from V and 4 bases from J, with 13 bases between. The CDR3 spells CAWSVPGSAYNEQFF. Here the CDR3 DNA reads TGTGCCTGGAGTGTACCAGGTAGCGCTTACAATGAGCAGTTCTTC.

The V and J genes are TRBV4-2 and TRBJ2-6; D not resolved. There are 15 residues in the CDR3. V was trimmed by 6 bases and J by 0 bases, leaving 9 bases between them. Germline loops: CDR1 LGHNA, CDR2 YNFKEQ. CDR3 sequence: CASSRPTSGANVLTF. The CDR3 DNA reads TGTGCCAGCAGTAGACCGACCTCTGGGGCCAACGTCCTGACTTTC.

V is TRBV9 and J is TRBJ2-3; TRBD1 or TRBD2 may be the D gene (5 bases each). Germline CDR1 reads SGDLS; CDR2 reads YYNGEE. The CDR3 extends over 16 amino acids. Trimming shortened V by 3 bases and J by 0 bases, and 14 bases separated the two germline ends. The DNA of the CDR3 is TGTGCCAGCAGCGCCGGGGCCAGGTTAAGCACAGATACGCAGTATTTT. It translates to CASSAGARLSTDTQYF. Variable domain in full (rest from reference TRBV9 and TRBJ2-3): DSGVTQTPKHLITATGQRVTLRCSPRSGDLSVYWYQQSLDQGLQFLIQYYNGEERAKGNILERFSAQQFPDLHSELNLSSLELGDSALYFCASSAGARLSTDTQYFGPGTRLTVL.

This chain connects TRBV19 to TRBJ1-5; D is unresolved. The V gene lost 6 bases and the J gene lost 7 bases, with 16 bases spanning the gap. The germline V gene has CDR1 LNHDA and CDR2 SQIVND (reference sequence). The CDR3 contains 14 residues. CDR3 sequence (DNA): TGTGCCAGTAGCCCTTGGGGAGGTTCGCAGCCCCAGCATTTT. Its translation: CASSPWGGSQPQHF.

This clonotype has at least ten counts. The chain carries TRBV7-9 and TRBJ1-1, with a tentative D call TRBD1 (6 bases). The V gene's germline CDR1 is SEHNR and CDR2 FQNEAQ (reference sequence). The CDR3 has 13 residues. Trimming stripped 5 bases from V and 5 bases from J, with 12 bases between. The CDR3 here is CASSLFDRTEAFF. CDR3 sequence (DNA): TGTGCCAGCAGCCTTTTCGACAGGACTGAAGCTTTCTTT.

This clonotype was detected ten times or more. This chain links TRBV7-9 with TRBJ2-2; 7 bases align to TRBD1. Germline V lookup: CDR1 SEHNR, CDR2 FQNEAQ (reference sequence). V lost 5 bases to trimming and J lost 2 bases; unmatched junction nucleotides: 5. This CDR3 region has 15 residues. CDR3 sequence: CASSKRGLNTGELFF. The CDR3 region has the DNA TGTGCCAGCAGCAAGAGGGGGCTAAACACCGGGGAGCTGTTTTTT.

This chain links TRBV20-1 with TRBJ2-3; no firm D call. The V end was cut by 1 base, the J end by 1 base, with 18 bases between. CDR3 length equals 17 residues. Germline values: CDR1 DFQATT, CDR2 SNEGSKA (reference sequence). CDR3 sequence (DNA): TGCAGTGCTAGAGCGTTGGGTTCGACGGACCGCACAGATACGCAGTATTTT. It is translated as CSARALGSTDRTDTQYF.

This clonotype has a count of ten or more. The rearrangement joins TRBV4-3 to TRBJ2-1; 8 nucleotides line up with TRBD2. The CDR3 contains 16 residues. Trimming at V came to 0 bases and at J to 5 bases, leaving 6 bases not matched to a gene. CDR1 is LGHNA, CDR2 YSLEER, per germline. The CDR3, as DNA: TGCGCCAGCAGCCAAGATATCCAGCGGGAGCACAATGAGCAGTTCTTC. It codes for CASSQDIQREHNEQFF.

This clonotype has ten or more counts. This sequence joins TRBV3-1 and TRBJ1-2; D uncertain. The germline V gene has CDR1 LGHDT and CDR2 YNNKEL (reference sequence). V lost 0 bases and J 12 bases, leaving 20 bases between the germline ends. This CDR3 region has 15 residues. Here the CDR3 reads CASSQDYQSSSGHTF. The CDR3 coding sequence is TGTGCCAGCAGCCAAGATTACCAGTCGTCTAGTGGGCACACCTTC.

This sequence joins TRBV11-2 and TRBJ1-4; D not certain. CDR1 SGHAT and CDR2 FQNNGV come from the germline V gene. V lost 5 bases and J lost 7, with 17 bases in between. The CDR3 has 15 amino acids. The CDR3 loop reads CASSPHLKTTEKLFF. Here the CDR3 DNA reads TGTGCCAGCAGCCCACATCTCAAGACAACTGAAAAACTGTTTTTT.

This chain joins TRBV20-1 and TRBJ2-3; 8 nucleotides match TRBD2. With 3 bases clipped from V and 3 bases from J, the junction kept 5 bases outside the gene matches. The CDR3 loop spans 14 amino acids. CDR1 and CDR2 (germline): DFQATT, SNEGSKA (reference sequence). The CDR3 is CSASPSGFTDTQYF. For the CDR3, the DNA is TGCAGTGCTAGCCCTAGCGGGTTTACAGATACGCAGTATTTT.

The chain couples TRBV12-3 or TRBV12-4 to TRBJ2-5; 8 bases fit TRBD2. The CDR3 contains 16 residues. V shed 7 bases, J shed 2 bases, and the junction held 12 bases outside the gene matches. The CDR3 sequence: CASNTGTGLGQETQYF. DNA of the CDR3: TGTGCCAGCAATACCGGGACGGGACTAGGGCAAGAGACCCAGTACTTC.

This clonotype was detected only a few times. This chain connects TRBV5-6 to TRBJ1-1; D gene uncertain. V lost 2 bases to trimming and J lost 1 base, with 9 bases between them. CDR1 SGHDT and CDR2 YYEEEE come from the germline V gene. The CDR3 has 14 residues. The CDR3 reads CASSLYRKNTEAFF. In DNA form, the CDR3 reads TGTGCCAGCAGCTTATACAGAAAGAACACTGAAGCTTTCTTT.

This clonotype has a count of ten or more. The V call is TRBV20-1, the J call TRBJ1-4; 8 nucleotides agree with TRBD1. Germline CDR1 is DFQATT and CDR2 is SNEGSKA (reference sequence). J gave up 7 bases and V 5 bases, and 6 bases lay outside the gene matches. The CDR3 covers 13 residues. CDR3 DNA sequence: TGCAGTGCTGGACAGGGTAACTCTGAAAAACTGTTTTTT. This translates into CSAGQGNSEKLFF.

V and J are TRBV10-3 and TRBJ1-3; no definite D call. V lost 2 bases to trimming and J lost 2 bases, with 4 bases between them. Germline V gene sequence: CDR1 ENHRY, CDR2 SYGVKD. This CDR3 contains 13 residues. CDR3 residues: CAISETPGNTIYF. The CDR3 DNA reads TGTGCCATCAGTGAGACACCTGGAAACACCATATATTTT.

This clonotype has only a few counts. The J gene is TRBJ2-5, the V gene TRBV24-1; D is perhaps TRBD2 (6 bases). The CDR3 runs to 16 residues. Germline V gene sequence: CDR1 KGHDR, CDR2 SFDVKD. Trimming shortened V by 0 bases and J by 2 bases, and 12 bases separated the two germline ends. This CDR3 reads CATSDLRFGGQETQYF. The CDR3 DNA sequence: TGTGCCACCAGTGATTTGCGGTTCGGAGGGCAAGAGACCCAGTACTTC.

This clonotype was detected many times. The CDR3 region has the DNA TGTGCCAGCAGCCAAGCCACGGACCTGAGCACTGAAGCTTTCTTT. Residues: CASSQATDLSTEAFF. The V gene is TRBV4-2, the J gene TRBJ1-1; D unresolved. This CDR3 is built from 15 residues. Trimming removed 1 base from V and 4 bases from J, with 13 bases in between. Germline CDR1 and CDR2: LGHNA and YNFKEQ.

V usage is TRBV4-3 and J usage is TRBJ2-1, with 11 bases that match TRBD2. There are 18 residues in the CDR3. From germline, CDR1 is LGHNA and CDR2 YSLEER. V gave up 4 bases and J gave up 0 bases; unmatched junction bases: 8. In nucleotides, the CDR3 is TGCGCCAGCAGCCCAGCGGGACTAGCGGCGAGCTCCTACAATGAGCAGTTCTTC. Amino acid sequence: CASSPAGLAASSYNEQFF.

This clonotype was seen a few times. The chain couples TRBV12-3 or TRBV12-4 to TRBJ1-6, with TRBD1 identical over 10 bases. Trimming took 6 bases from V and 9 from J; bases not matched to a gene: 8. This CDR3 is built from 15 residues. Here the CDR3 reads CASSSAGTGVSPLHF. CDR3 nucleotides: TGTGCCAGCAGCTCCGCCGGGACAGGGGTTTCACCCCTCCACTTT.

The rearrangement uses TRBV20-1 and TRBJ2-2; D remains ambiguous. There are 12 residues in the CDR3. V lost 4 bases, J lost 4 bases, and 7 bases lay in between. CDR1 and CDR2 (germline): DFQATT, SNEGSKA (reference sequence). The CDR3 spells CSATASTGELFF. In DNA, the CDR3 is TGCAGTGCTACGGCCTCCACCGGGGAGCTGTTTTTT.

This clonotype has a count of ten or more. The chain has TRBV5-5 and TRBJ1-5; 7 bases fit TRBD1. In germline, CDR1 is SGHKS, CDR2 YYEKEE (reference sequence). V was clipped by 1 base and J by 2 bases; unmatched bases: 3. CDR3 length: 15 amino acids. CDR3 nucleotides: TGTGCCAGCAGCTTGTACACAGGGGGCAATCAGCCCCAGCATTTT. It yields the protein CASSLYTGGNQPQHF.

This clonotype has more than one count but fewer than ten. This chain joins TRBV20-1 and TRBJ1-4; 10 bases fit TRBD1. V shed 5 bases, J shed 8 bases, and the junction held 8 bases outside the gene matches. This CDR3 contains 14 residues. Germline lookup yields CDR1 DFQATT and CDR2 SNEGSKA (reference sequence). The CDR3 loop reads CSAFHRDRGEKLFF. CDR3 bases: TGCAGTGCTTTTCACCGGGACAGGGGCGAAAAACTGTTTTTT.

This clonotype was seen only a few times. The V and J genes are TRBV20-1 and TRBJ2-2; the D gene is possibly TRBD1 (5 bases). Germline CDR1 and CDR2: DFQATT and SNEGSKA (reference sequence). The CDR3 has 14 residues. Trimming left V 2 bases short and J 1 base short, with 8 bases between. The CDR3, as DNA: TGCAGTGCTAGACAAACAGGGAACACCGGGGAGCTGTTTTTT. The encoded protein is CSARQTGNTGELFF.

This clonotype appeared many times. CDR3 sequence reads: CASSRTLGVYEQYF. The CDR3 DNA follows: TGTGCCAGCAGCCGTACACTAGGGGTCTACGAGCAGTACTTC. The V and J genes are TRBV7-2 and TRBJ2-7; either TRBD1 or TRBD2 may fit D (5 bases each). The V end was cut by 5 bases, the J end by 3 bases, with 14 bases between. In germline, CDR1 is SGHTA, CDR2 FQGNSA. The CDR3 sequence is 14 residues long.

This clonotype was detected many times. The chain is built from TRBV5-1 and TRBJ1-6; D perhaps matches TRBD1 (5 bases). The V gene lost 4 bases and the J gene lost 6 bases, with 11 bases spanning the gap. The germline V gene has CDR1 SGHRS and CDR2 YFSETQ. The CDR3 loop spans 14 amino acids. The CDR3 sequence is CASSLGPLNSPLHF. DNA for the CDR3: TGCGCCAGCAGCCTGGGACCGCTTAATTCACCCCTCCACTTT.

This clonotype came up a few times. The chain employs TRBV20-1 and TRBJ2-7; 8 bases match TRBD1. Germline-derived CDR1 and CDR2 are DFQATT and SNEGSKA (reference sequence). The CDR3 is made up of 12 amino acids. Trimming took 5 bases from V and 8 from J; bases not matched to a gene: 8. This CDR3 reads CSAPDRVLQQYF. CDR3 nucleotide sequence: TGCAGTGCTCCGGACAGGGTGCTTCAGCAGTACTTC.

This clonotype was observed at least ten times. This chain uses TRBV27 with TRBJ2-3; TRBD2 matches at 7 bases. The junction had 12 bases not matched to a gene; V was cut back by 0 bases and J by 6 bases. The germline V gene encodes CDR1 MNHEY and CDR2 SMNVEV (reference sequence). This CDR3 comprises 17 residues. The CDR3 sequence is CASSLSPTWGRVDTQYF. CDR3 in DNA: TGTGCCAGCAGTTTATCGCCGACTTGGGGGAGGGTTGATACGCAGTATTTT.